This TCR beta chain was identified during a study of blood T cell repertoires in COVID-19. This clone has only a few counts. Germline CDR1 is SEHNR and CDR2 is FQNEAQ (reference sequence). The trim removed 5 bases at V and 1 base at J, leaving 2 bases unmatched. This CDR3 region has 13 residues. The assay was immunoSEQ multiplex PCR, and TCRdb's table has in-frame clones only and misses some. The data contain about 220,000 clones, roughly 89% of them singletons. Material for sequencing was PBMCs or T cells enriched from blood (not recorded which). The chain joins TRBV7-9 to TRBJ2-7, with 7 bases aligning to TRBD1. The clonotype was recovered from a woman in her forties who had recovered from COVID-19. The CDR3 sequence is CASSRDSSYEQYF. DNA for the CDR3: TGTGCCAGCAGCCGGGACAGTTCCTACGAGCAGTACTTC.